The 30 T cell receptor beta chains below all came from one sample that was sequenced in a study of shared clonotypes between healthy human individuals. Measured with immunoSEQ multiplex PCR; TCRdb has only the in-frame clones, and not every one. The sample records approximately 500,000 clones, about 96% being singletons. Source material: naive CD4+ T cells sorted from blood. As for subset: CD45RA+ positively selected. The receptors come from a woman in her thirties in good health.

This chain connects TRBV5-1 to TRBJ2-7; D ambiguous. Germline-derived CDR1 and CDR2 are SGHRS and YFSETQ. CDR3 length: 14 residues. The ends were cut back, 0 bases at V and 1 base at J, with 8 bases in the middle. The CDR3 region is CASSLALLSYEQYF. CDR3 sequence (DNA): TGCGCCAGCAGCTTGGCCCTGCTTTCCTACGAGCAGTACTTC.

The chain couples TRBV19 to TRBJ1-5; the D is unclear. V was cut by 5 bases and J by 2 bases, with 13 bases left in between. This CDR3 region has 15 residues. Germline-derived CDR1 and CDR2 are LNHDA and SQIVND (reference sequence). The CDR3 coding sequence is TGTGCCAGTAGTCCCCCGTCTCGGGGCAATCAGCCCCAGCATTTT. It codes for CASSPPSRGNQPQHF. Using reference TRBV19 and TRBJ1-5 for the parts outside the CDR3, the full variable domain is DGGITQSPKYLFRKEGQNVTLSCEQNLNHDAMYWYRQDPGQGLRLIYYSQIVNDFQKGDIAEGYSVSREKKESFPLTVTSAQKNPTAFYLCASSPPSRGNQPQHFGDGTRLSIL.

The chain joins TRBV11-2 to TRBJ1-1, with TRBD1 identical over 8 bases. V was clipped by 5 bases and J by 0 bases; unmatched bases: 8. CDR1 is SGHAT and CDR2 is FQNNGV in the germline V gene. This CDR3 region has 16 residues. CDR3 in amino acids: CASSVRGRGLNTEAFF. The CDR3 DNA reads as TGTGCCAGCAGCGTCAGGGGGCGTGGGTTGAACACTGAAGCTTTCTTT.

The chain combines TRBV19 with TRBJ2-5; TRBD2 agrees at 7 bases. Trimming at V came to 5 bases and at J to 7 bases, leaving 16 bases not matched to a gene. Germline values: CDR1 LNHDA, CDR2 SQIVND (reference sequence). This CDR3 is built from 16 residues. The CDR3 sequence is CASSASAGVSVGTQYF. The CDR3 nucleotides read TGTGCCAGTAGTGCGTCGGCGGGAGTCTCAGTGGGGACCCAGTACTTC.

The chain employs TRBV28 and TRBJ2-7; 8 bases line up with TRBD2. The J segment lost 2 bases and the V segment lost 6 bases, leaving 3 bases of the junction unmatched. This CDR3 has 13 residues. The germline V gene encodes CDR1 MDHEN and CDR2 SYDVKM. The CDR3 region has the DNA TGTGCCAGCAGCCGGGGGGGGGCCTACGAGCAGTACTTC. It specifies CASSRGGAYEQYF.

The J gene is TRBJ2-1, the V gene TRBV21-1. TRBV21-1 is classified as a pseudogene. The CDR3 runs 13 residues. The CDR3 sequence: CASSTFTGGEQFF. The CDR3 DNA follows: TGTGCCAGCAGCACATTCACGGGCGGTGAGCAGTTCTTC.

This clone has only one observation. This sequence joins TRBV28 and TRBJ2-1, with D perhaps matching TRBD1 (6 bases). The V end was cut by 3 bases, the J end by 10 bases, with 7 bases between. The CDR3 has 11 amino acids. CDR1 and CDR2 from the germline V gene are MDHEN and SYDVKM. For the CDR3, the DNA is TGTGCCAGCAGTTTCCAGGGGGAGCAGTTCTTC. Residues: CASSFQGEQFF. Based on the CDR3 plus reference TRBV28 and TRBJ2-1, the full variable domain is DVKVTQSSRYLVKRTGEKVFLECVQDMDHENMFWYRQDPGLGLRLIYFSYDVKMKEKGDIPEGYSVSREKKERFSLILESASTNQTSMYLCASSFQGEQFFGPGTRLTVL.

The V and J genes are TRBV28 and TRBJ2-7; D gene unclear. Germline values: CDR1 MDHEN, CDR2 SYDVKM. The CDR3 consists of 15 residues. With 0 bases removed from V and 2 bases from J, the gap between germline ends came to 11 bases. The CDR3 bases are TGTGCCAGCAGTTTATGGGGCACTTTCCCCTACGAGCAGTACTTC. Translating it yields CASSLWGTFPYEQYF. The full variable domain, completed using reference TRBV28 and TRBJ2-7, is DVKVTQSSRYLVKRTGEKVFLECVQDMDHENMFWYRQDPGLGLRLIYFSYDVKMKEKGDIPEGYSVSREKKERFSLILESASTNQTSMYLCASSLWGTFPYEQYFGPGTRLTVT.

The chain recombines TRBV19 with TRBJ1-5, with 7 nucleotides matching TRBD1. Germline V gives CDR1 LNHDA, CDR2 SQIVND (reference sequence). The V and J ends lost 0 bases and 4 bases, in that order; junction bases with no gene match: 3. The CDR3 is 15 amino acids. The CDR3, as DNA: TGTGCCAGTAGTATAGAAGGGGGCAGGAATCAGCCCCAGCATTTT. It is translated as CASSIEGGRNQPQHF. Using reference TRBV19 and TRBJ1-5 for the parts outside the CDR3, the full variable domain is DGGITQSPKYLFRKEGQNVTLSCEQNLNHDAMYWYRQDPGQGLRLIYYSQIVNDFQKGDIAEGYSVSREKKESFPLTVTSAQKNPTAFYLCASSIEGGRNQPQHFGDGTRLSIL.

The J gene is TRBJ2-7, the V gene TRBV6-1; D perhaps matches TRBD1 (6 bases). V was cut by 6 bases and J by 6 bases, with 12 bases left in between. CDR3 size: 12 residues. Germline lookup yields CDR1 MNHNS and CDR2 SASEGT. CDR3 coding DNA: TGTGCCAGCAGGCACAGGGAAGGCGAGCAGTACTTC. It is translated as CASRHREGEQYF.

This clone has a single count. The V gene is TRBV19, the J gene TRBJ2-2, with 10 nucleotides matching TRBD2. V lost 6 bases, J lost 4 bases, and 2 bases stayed unmatched. The CDR3 consists of 14 residues. The germline CDR1 and CDR2 sequences are LNHDA and SQIVND (reference sequence). The CDR3 here is CASSTSGVTGELFF. CDR3 DNA: TGTGCCAGTAGCACTAGCGGGGTCACCGGGGAGCTGTTTTTT.

The chain is built from TRBV2 and TRBJ1-5, with 7 bases aligning to TRBD1. CDR1 is SNHLY and CDR2 is FYNNEI in the germline V gene. This CDR3 has 12 residues. The V gene end was trimmed by 11 bases and the J gene end by 4 bases; junction bases not matched to a gene: 5. This CDR3 reads CAEGGWNQPQHF. DNA of the CDR3: TGTGCCGAAGGGGGCTGGAATCAGCCCCAGCATTTT.

The rearrangement joins TRBV5-4 to TRBJ1-4, with no clear D. Germline V CDR1 and CDR2: SGHNT, YYREEE (reference sequence). V dropped 3 bases and J dropped 7 bases, with 13 bases sitting between them. The CDR3 consists of 14 residues. The CDR3 nucleotides are TGTGCCAGCAGCTCGACTACCATGTTTGAAAAACTGTTTTTT. As protein: CASSSTTMFEKLFF.

This clone is a singleton in its sample. The V and J genes are TRBV19 and TRBJ2-3; D might be TRBD2 (6 bases). Germline CDR1 is LNHDA and CDR2 is SQIVND (reference sequence). The CDR3 runs to 14 residues. Between the trimmed V and J ends, which lost 7 bases and 2 bases, there was a span of 13 bases. DNA of the CDR3: TGTGCCAGTAAGATGGCGGGGTACACAGATACGCAGTATTTT. It is translated as CASKMAGYTDTQYF.

This rearrangement joins TRBV7-9 to TRBJ2-7; 12 nucleotides agree with TRBD2. V shed 2 bases, J shed 4 bases, and the junction held 6 bases outside the gene matches. The germline V gene encodes CDR1 SEHNR and CDR2 FQNEAQ (reference sequence). The CDR3 is 16 residues long. DNA for the CDR3: TGTGCCAGCAGCTTACTGACTAGCGGGAGACTTTACGAGCAGTACTTC. Translated: CASSLLTSGRLYEQYF.

V is TRBV6-4 and J is TRBJ1-4, with D unclear. V lost 3 bases and J lost 8, with 4 bases in between. The germline V gene has CDR1 MRHNA and CDR2 SNTAGT. The CDR3 length is 11 residues. CDR3 in amino acids: CASSEAEKLFF. DNA of the CDR3: TGTGCCAGCAGTGAAGCAGAAAAACTGTTTTTT.

The chain recombines TRBV5-1 with TRBJ2-1; D remains ambiguous. V lost 1 base and J lost 5, with 7 bases in between. In germline, CDR1 is SGHRS, CDR2 YFSETQ. The CDR3 contains 13 residues. DNA for the CDR3: TGCGCCAGCAGCTTGTCACAGAACAATGAGCAGTTCTTC. It specifies CASSLSQNNEQFF.

V and J are TRBV11-1 and TRBJ2-7; TRBD1 matches at 7 bases. The trim removed 6 bases at V and 0 bases at J, leaving 2 bases unmatched. The CDR3 is made up of 13 amino acids. Germline V gene data show CDR1 as SGHAT and CDR2 as FQDESV (reference sequence). The CDR3 region has the DNA TGTGCCAGCAGGACAGGGACCTCCTACGAGCAGTACTTC. Amino acids: CASRTGTSYEQYF. Drawing the rest from reference TRBV11-1 and TRBJ2-7, the complete variable domain is EAEVAQSPRYKITEKSQAVAFWCDPISGHATLYWYRQILGQGPELLVQFQDESVVDDSQLPKDRFSAERLKGVDSTLKIQPAELGDSAMYLCASRTGTSYEQYFGPGTRLTVT.

The chain couples TRBV9 to TRBJ1-2; no clear D gene. The CDR3 is 14 amino acids. Germline-derived CDR1 and CDR2 are SGDLS and YYNGEE. V lost 0 bases, J lost 1 base, and 7 bases lay in between. CDR3 amino acids: CASSVDWGNYGYTF. As DNA, the CDR3 is TGTGCCAGCAGCGTAGATTGGGGTAACTATGGCTACACCTTC.

This rearrangement joins TRBV7-2 to TRBJ2-7; tentative D call: TRBD1 (6 bases). The CDR3 covers 15 residues. V gave up 1 base and J gave up 7 bases, with 17 bases separating them. CDR1 is SGHTA and CDR2 is FQGNSA in the germline V gene. CDR3 nucleotides: TGTGCCAGCAGCTTAGTGAGGCAGGGGATCGAAGAGCAGTACTTC. It translates to CASSLVRQGIEEQYF.

The chain has TRBV28 and TRBJ2-1; D gene unclear. Germline V gives CDR1 MDHEN, CDR2 SYDVKM. Trimming shortened V by 7 bases and J by 10 bases, and 17 bases separated the two germline ends. CDR3 length: 13 residues. The CDR3 loop is CASTPFPSREQFF. In nucleotides, the CDR3 is TGTGCCAGCACCCCCTTTCCCTCGAGGGAGCAGTTCTTC.

The chain combines TRBV5-1 with TRBJ2-5; no reliable D call. The germline CDR1 and CDR2 sequences are SGHRS and YFSETQ. Between the trimmed V and J ends, which lost 7 bases and 4 bases, there was a span of 20 bases. The CDR3 is 15 amino acids. This CDR3 reads CASSMQRAGGETQYF. The CDR3 bases are TGCGCCAGCTCAATGCAAAGAGCCGGCGGAGAGACCCAGTACTTC.

The genes are TRBV18 and TRBJ2-3, with 9 bases fitting TRBD2. The CDR3 totals 16 residues. Germline V gene lookup returns CDR1 KGHSH and CDR2 LQKENI. Trimming cost V 5 bases and J 2 bases; bases outside gene matches: 8. The CDR3 nucleotides read TGTGCCAGCTCAAGGTCTAGCGGGAACCCCACAGATACGCAGTATTTT. Protein product: CASSRSSGNPTDTQYF.

V is TRBV29-1 and J is TRBJ1-3; maybe TRBD1 (6 bases). With 1 base removed from V and 0 bases from J, the gap between germline ends came to 10 bases. This CDR3 is built from 15 residues. Germline V lookup: CDR1 SQVTM, CDR2 ANQGSEA. The CDR3 region has the DNA TGCAGCGTTGAAGGGGGACAAAACTCTGGAAACACCATATATTTT. It is translated as CSVEGGQNSGNTIYF.

The chain combines TRBV7-2 with TRBJ2-3; tentatively, D is TRBD1 (6 bases). Trimming removed 5 bases from V and 0 bases from J, with 15 bases in between. Germline V CDR1 and CDR2: SGHTA, FQGNSA. The CDR3 totals 16 residues. CDR3: CASSVKGGPSTDTQYF. CDR3 DNA: TGTGCCAGCAGCGTTAAAGGGGGTCCGAGCACAGATACGCAGTATTTT. Combining the CDR3 with reference TRBV7-2 and TRBJ2-3 gives the whole variable domain GAGVSQSPSNKVTEKGKDVELRCDPISGHTALYWYRQSLGQGLEFLIYFQGNSAPDKSGLPSDRFSAERTGGSVSTLTIQRTQQEDSAVYLCASSVKGGPSTDTQYFGPGTRLTVL.

J is TRBJ2-5 and V is TRBV18; D gene unclear. V dropped 5 bases and J dropped 0 bases, with 10 bases sitting between them. This CDR3 has 14 residues. Germline assignment: CDR1 KGHSH and CDR2 LQKENI. CDR3 residues: CASSAGPNQETQYF. CDR3 in DNA: TGTGCCAGCTCAGCCGGACCGAACCAAGAGACCCAGTACTTC.

The chain joins TRBV2 to TRBJ2-7; D perhaps matches TRBD1 (6 bases). Germline V gene data show CDR1 as SNHLY and CDR2 as FYNNEI. This CDR3 is 13 amino acids long. V was trimmed by 5 bases and J by 2 bases, leaving 10 bases between them. The CDR3 sequence: CASSSTGTYEQYF. CDR3 nucleotide sequence: TGTGCCAGCAGTTCGACAGGCACCTACGAGCAGTACTTC.

This chain uses TRBV6-4 with TRBJ2-2, with TRBD2 matching over 11 bases. CDR3 length equals 14 residues. V lost 6 bases, J lost 7 bases, and 4 bases stayed unmatched. Germline V gives CDR1 MRHNA, CDR2 SNTAGT. The CDR3 reads CASRLAGESGELFF. The CDR3 DNA follows: TGTGCCAGCAGACTAGCGGGAGAGAGCGGGGAGCTGTTTTTT.

This clone was seen once. The chain employs TRBV15 and TRBJ2-5, with D unresolved. Trimming pared 3 bases from V and 4 bases from J, leaving 9 bases between. CDR3 size: 13 residues. CDR1 and CDR2 from the germline V gene are LNHNV and YYDKDF (reference sequence). CDR3 DNA sequence: TGTGCCACCAGCAGGAGACTGGTAGAGACCCAGTACTTC. Protein: CATSRRLVETQYF.

The genes are TRBV7-2 and TRBJ2-7; D unresolved. This CDR3 comprises 13 residues. Trimming removed 4 bases at V and 4 bases at J, with 11 bases between. The germline gives CDR1 SGHTA, CDR2 FQGNSA. Here the CDR3 DNA reads TGTGCCAGCAGCTCCGAGGCCGGGTACGAGCAGTACTTC. It translates to CASSSEAGYEQYF.